Below are 31 T cell receptor beta chains sequenced from a single sample in a study of shared clonotypes between healthy human individuals. Only CD45RO-negative cells positively selected for CCR7 counted as naive CD8 cells, so terminally differentiated effector memory CD45RA+ cells were excluded. TCRdb keeps only in-frame clones here, not all; method: immunoSEQ multiplex PCR. The sample consists of about 2.2 million clones, roughly 93% of them appearing once. The sequencing sample was made of naive CD8+ T cells from PBMCs. These receptors were obtained from a man aged 18 to 35 in good health. Some clones in this sample may be carry-over from other donors' samples.

This rearrangement joins TRBV7-9 to TRBJ2-2; D is unclear. The CDR3 runs 14 residues. The germline V and J ends were trimmed by 1 base and 5 bases, with 8 bases remaining between them. CDR1 and CDR2 from the germline V gene are SEHNR and FQNEAQ (reference sequence). The CDR3: CASSLGLTTGELFF. CDR3 sequence (DNA): TGTGCCAGCAGCTTAGGGCTTACTACCGGGGAGCTGTTTTTT.

The rearrangement uses TRBV5-4 and TRBJ2-2; D unclear. Trimming pared 4 bases from V and 2 bases from J, leaving 3 bases between. The CDR3 extends over 12 amino acids. Germline V gives CDR1 SGHNT, CDR2 YYREEE (reference sequence). The CDR3 DNA reads as TGTGCCAGCAGCAAAAACACCGGGGAGCTGTTTTTT. Its translation is CASSKNTGELFF.

The rearrangement joins TRBV27 to TRBJ2-3; D is perhaps TRBD2 (5 bases). The length of the CDR3 is 15 residues. Germline V gene data show CDR1 as MNHEY and CDR2 as SMNVEV (reference sequence). Trimming took off 3 bases at V and 0 bases at J, with 10 bases between the two ends. CDR3 bases: TGTGCCAGCAGTTTTGGAGGATTTAGCACAGATACGCAGTATTTT. This gives the protein CASSFGGFSTDTQYF.

The table lists this clone with a count of one. This rearrangement joins TRBV14 to TRBJ2-7, with D perhaps being TRBD1 or TRBD2 (5 bases each). V gave up 0 bases and J gave up 0 bases, with 12 bases separating them. The CDR3 is 16 residues long. CDR1 is SGHDN, CDR2 FVKESK, per germline. The CDR3 bases are TGTGCCAGCAGCCAAGATGGGACCCGTAGCTCCTACGAGCAGTACTTC. Amino acids: CASSQDGTRSSYEQYF.

The chain has TRBV27 and TRBJ2-1; D is unclear. CDR3 length equals 15 residues. V lost 0 bases to trimming and J lost 2 bases, with 8 bases between them. The germline gives CDR1 MNHEY, CDR2 SMNVEV (reference sequence). CDR3 amino acids: CASSLSPSPYNEQFF. CDR3 bases: TGTGCCAGCAGTTTATCCCCCAGCCCCTACAATGAGCAGTTCTTC.

This chain joins TRBV2 and TRBJ2-1; D remains ambiguous. The CDR3 has 12 residues. Germline V gene data show CDR1 as SNHLY and CDR2 as FYNNEI. Between the trimmed V and J ends, which lost 8 bases and 4 bases, there was a span of 9 bases. CDR3 nucleotide sequence: TGTGCCAGCCATTGGGATTACAATGAGCAGTTCTTC. This encodes CASHWDYNEQFF.

The J gene is TRBJ1-3, the V gene TRBV10-3; TRBD1 matches at 9 bases. The CDR3 is 15 residues long. V lost 10 bases to trimming and J lost 6 bases; unmatched junction nucleotides: 13. In germline, CDR1 is ENHRY, CDR2 SYGVKD. The CDR3 nucleotides are TGTGCCACCGAAGGACCGGGACAGGGCCCAAACACCATATATTTT. Protein: CATEGPGQGPNTIYF.

This chain joins TRBV29-1 and TRBJ2-7, with D maybe TRBD2 (5 bases). CDR1 is SQVTM and CDR2 is ANQGSEA in the germline V gene. V lost 4 bases to trimming and J lost 5 bases, with 15 bases between them. The CDR3 consists of 13 residues. DNA for the CDR3: TGCAGCGTTGTATCGGGATGGGCTAACGAGCAGTACTTC. It specifies CSVVSGWANEQYF.

Concerning this clone: The same CDR3 arises from other DNA sequences in this sample as well. The J gene is TRBJ2-7, the V gene TRBV27, with 7 positions matching TRBD1. This CDR3 contains 14 residues. Germline-derived CDR1 and CDR2 are MNHEY and SMNVEV (reference sequence). With V trimmed by 2 bases and J by 3 bases, 4 bases remained unmatched. CDR3 protein: CASSLGQGVYEQYF. In DNA form, the CDR3 reads TGTGCCAGCAGTTTAGGGCAGGGGGTCTACGAGCAGTACTTC.

J is TRBJ2-7 and V is TRBV27; 9 bases line up with TRBD1. CDR3 size: 17 residues. V trimming: 0 bases; J trimming: 2 bases; junction bases outside the gene matches: 8. Germline V gene data show CDR1 as MNHEY and CDR2 as SMNVEV (reference sequence). DNA for the CDR3: TGTGCCAGCAGTTTATCGATACGGGACAGGGCAGCCTACGAGCAGTACTTC. It encodes CASSLSIRDRAAYEQYF.

The CDR3 bases are TGTGCCAGCAGCCCGGAAGGATATGCGGAACTATCTACTTATAACTATGGCTACACCTTC. Protein product: CASSPEGYAELSTYNYGYTF. The chain couples TRBV7-8 to TRBJ1-2, with no clear D. CDR3 length: 20 residues. Trimming shortened V by 5 bases and J by 1 base, and 29 bases separated the two germline ends. CDR1 SGHVS and CDR2 FQNEAQ come from the germline V gene.

The chain uses TRBV19 and TRBJ1-2; 8 nucleotides align to TRBD1. Trimming cost V 5 bases and J 4 bases; bases outside gene matches: 6. The CDR3 covers 14 residues. Germline CDR1 is LNHDA and CDR2 is SQIVND (reference sequence). CDR3 residues: CASSLGQGGYGYTF. DNA for the CDR3: TGTGCCAGTAGTCTTGGACAGGGAGGCTATGGCTACACCTTC.

About this clone: This specimen includes other DNA sequences encoding the same CDR3. V gene TRBV20-1 combines with J gene TRBJ2-1; D gene ambiguous. Germline V CDR1 and CDR2: DFQATT, SNEGSKA (reference sequence). V lost 6 bases to trimming and J lost 3 bases, with 6 bases between them. The CDR3 runs 11 residues. The CDR3 sequence is CSARDYNEQFF. As DNA, the CDR3 is TGCAGTGCCCGCGACTACAATGAGCAGTTCTTC.

CDR3: CASSESTSSGPSTKQYF. CDR3 DNA sequence: TGCGCCAGCAGTGAGTCGACAAGTAGCGGGCCGTCTACGAAGCAGTACTTC. The chain joins TRBV10-1 to TRBJ2-7, with 7 bases identical to TRBD2. J gave up 8 bases and V 0 bases, and 16 bases lay outside the gene matches. This CDR3 has 17 residues. Germline V CDR1 and CDR2: WNHNN, SYGVQD (reference sequence).

The chain recombines TRBV2 with TRBJ2-1; D may be TRBD2 (6 bases). Trimming shortened V by 11 bases and J by 2 bases, and 28 bases separated the two germline ends. Germline V gene sequence: CDR1 SNHLY, CDR2 FYNNEI. This CDR3 contains 18 residues. CDR3 amino acids: CAAETGTLLGKTYNEQFF. CDR3 bases: TGTGCCGCCGAGACGGGGACTCTCCTCGGGAAAACCTACAATGAGCAGTTCTTC.

This sequence joins TRBV4-3 and TRBJ1-4, with D unresolved. Trimming shortened V by 0 bases and J by 7 bases, and 18 bases separated the two germline ends. The CDR3 is 17 residues long. The germline V gene has CDR1 LGHNA and CDR2 YSLEER. The CDR3 DNA is TGCGCCAGCAGCCAAGAATCTGGGGTCCTGATGTCTGAAAAACTGTTTTTT. Translation gives CASSQESGVLMSEKLFF.

The chain combines TRBV18 with TRBJ2-1; 11 bases map to TRBD2. Looked up from germline, CDR1 is KGHSH and CDR2 is LQKENI. V gave up 3 bases and J gave up 4 bases; unmatched junction bases: 2. This CDR3 region has 15 residues. The CDR3 DNA is TGTGCCAGCTCACCTAGCGGGAGGGTTTACAATGAGCAGTTCTTC. This gives the protein CASSPSGRVYNEQFF.

As for this clone: This sample also contains other DNA sequences that code for the same CDR3. The J gene is TRBJ1-2, the V gene TRBV19; the D is unclear. Trimming took 1 base from V and 4 from J, leaving 10 bases between them. CDR1 is LNHDA, CDR2 SQIVND, per germline (reference sequence). The CDR3 extends over 14 amino acids. CDR3 loop: CASSIGPGAYGYTF. As DNA, the CDR3 is TGTGCCAGTAGTATAGGTCCTGGCGCCTATGGCTACACCTTC.

This clone turned up a few times. V gene TRBV28 combines with J gene TRBJ1-1, with D perhaps matching TRBD1 (5 bases). The CDR3 spans 12 residues. The germline gives CDR1 MDHEN, CDR2 SYDVKM. The V gene lost 6 bases and the J gene lost 8 bases, with 13 bases spanning the gap. This CDR3 is CASRSQGPEAFF. Written as DNA, the CDR3 is TGTGCCAGCAGATCTCAGGGACCCGAAGCTTTCTTT.

The J gene is TRBJ2-5, the V gene TRBV7-9; TRBD2 might be the D (6 bases). Germline CDR1 is SEHNR and CDR2 is FQNEAQ (reference sequence). V lost 4 bases, J lost 0 bases, and 9 bases lay in between. The CDR3 covers 14 residues. The CDR3 here is CASSSLADQETQYF. The CDR3 DNA reads as TGTGCCAGCAGCTCGTTAGCGGACCAAGAGACCCAGTACTTC.

This clone was counted only a few times. Other DNA sequences in the same sample also yield this CDR3. V usage is TRBV7-8 and J usage is TRBJ2-7; unclear D gene. There are 11 residues in the CDR3. Germline CDR1 and CDR2: SGHVS and FQNEAQ. V was cut by 2 bases and J by 2 bases, with 1 base left in between. Here the CDR3 reads CASSLTYEQYF. The CDR3 coding sequence is TGTGCCAGCAGCTTAACCTACGAGCAGTACTTC. The complete variable domain, with remaining parts taken from reference TRBV7-8 and TRBJ2-7, reads GAGVSQSPRYKVAKRGQDVALRCDPISGHVSLFWYQQALGQGPEFLTYFQNEAQLDKSGLPSDRFFAERPEGSVSTLKIQRTQQEDSAVYLCASSLTYEQYFGPGTRLTVT.

This clone was seen just once. The chain joins TRBV10-3 to TRBJ1-1; TRBD1 is a possible D gene (5 bases). The V end lost 6 bases, the J end lost 2 bases, and 16 bases lay between the germline ends. Germline-derived CDR1 and CDR2 are ENHRY and SYGVKD. The CDR3 has 15 residues. CDR3 protein: CAIRGTGGINTEAFF. The CDR3, as DNA: TGTGCCATCAGAGGGACTGGAGGGATCAACACTGAAGCTTTCTTT.

The chain employs TRBV10-3 and TRBJ2-3, with TRBD2 identical over 12 bases. J gave up 4 bases and V 6 bases, and 8 bases lay outside the gene matches. Germline values: CDR1 ENHRY, CDR2 SYGVKD. The CDR3 has 16 residues. This CDR3 is CAIRPNLAGGSDTQYF. Written as DNA, the CDR3 is TGTGCCATCAGGCCGAATCTAGCGGGAGGGTCAGATACGCAGTATTTT.

This clone appeared once. It may be a read error: a sequence one base away is much more abundant. This chain joins TRBV2 and TRBJ1-1, with a weak D call TRBD1 (5 bases). Germline V gene lookup returns CDR1 SNHLY and CDR2 FYNNEI. This CDR3 is built from 12 residues. The V and J ends lost 6 bases and 1 base respectively, with 6 bases between them. The CDR3 DNA follows: TGTGCCAGCAGAACAGGGAACACTGAAGCTTTCTTT. Translated: CASRTGNTEAFF.

The chain employs TRBV9 and TRBJ2-3, with D unresolved. Per the germline V gene, CDR1 is SGDLS and CDR2 is YYNGEE. V dropped 4 bases and J dropped 1 base, with 13 bases sitting between them. The CDR3 has 15 residues. Written as DNA, the CDR3 is TGTGCCAGCAGCCCCCCGACCTCACGCACAGATACGCAGTATTTT. It translates to CASSPPTSRTDTQYF.

The chain links TRBV7-9 to TRBJ2-3, with D possibly matching TRBD1 (6 bases). CDR1 and CDR2 from the germline V gene are SEHNR and FQNEAQ (reference sequence). This CDR3 has 14 residues. V shed 5 bases and J shed 3 bases, with 12 bases lying between them. The DNA for the CDR3 is TGTGCCAGCAGCCGCACAGGGCCTACAGATACGCAGTATTTT. It encodes CASSRTGPTDTQYF. The complete variable domain, with remaining parts taken from reference TRBV7-9 and TRBJ2-3, reads DTGVSQNPRHKITKRGQNVTFRCDPISEHNRLYWYRQTLGQGPEFLTYFQNEAQLEKSRLLSDRFSAERPKGSFSTLEIQRTEQGDSAMYLCASSRTGPTDTQYFGPGTRLTVL.

The rearrangement uses TRBV6-5 and TRBJ2-1; 8 positions agree with TRBD1. After removal of 9 bases from V and 7 bases from J, the junction contained 5 bases not matched to a gene. This CDR3 contains 12 residues. The germline gives CDR1 MNHEY, CDR2 SVGAGI. The CDR3: CASGTGRNEQFF. CDR3 coding DNA: TGTGCCAGTGGGACAGGAAGAAATGAGCAGTTCTTC.

The chain is built from TRBV18 and TRBJ2-1; the match to TRBD1 covers 11 bases. The CDR3 covers 20 residues. Trimming removed 2 bases from V and 4 bases from J; junction bases left unmatched: 16. CDR1 is KGHSH and CDR2 is LQKENI in the germline V gene. The CDR3 is CASSPARDRGLAERYNEQFF. In DNA form, the CDR3 reads TGTGCCAGCTCACCAGCCCGGGACAGGGGGTTGGCGGAGAGGTACAATGAGCAGTTCTTC.

CDR3 amino acids: CASSSSRNQPQHF. The CDR3 region has the DNA TGTGCCAGCAGCTCCTCCCGCAATCAGCCCCAGCATTTT. This chain links TRBV7-8 with TRBJ1-5; D gene unclear. Germline values: CDR1 SGHVS, CDR2 FQNEAQ. Trimming took 4 bases from V and 2 from J, leaving 6 bases between them. This CDR3 is built from 13 residues.

The chain employs TRBV19 and TRBJ2-7, with 9 bases that match TRBD1. V gave up 3 bases and J gave up 7 bases; unmatched junction bases: 13. Germline loops: CDR1 LNHDA, CDR2 SQIVND (reference sequence). The CDR3 sequence is 16 residues long. The CDR3 bases are TGTGCCAGTAGTATGGGGTTCGGGACAGGGATAATGGAGCAGTACTTC. Translated: CASSMGFGTGIMEQYF.

The chain combines TRBV6-1 with TRBJ1-4; D not resolved. Germline CDR1 and CDR2: MNHNS and SASEGT. V lost 0 bases and J lost 7, with 12 bases in between. The CDR3 is made up of 15 amino acids. The CDR3 protein is CASSEATPGVEKLFF. As DNA, the CDR3 is TGTGCCAGCAGTGAAGCTACCCCAGGTGTTGAAAAACTGTTTTTT.